This T cell receptor (beta chain) was documented in a study of blood T cell repertoires in COVID-19. On the study more broadly: Specimens from acute and convalescent COVID-19 originated in the United States, Italy and Spain. T cells, B-cell-depleted T cells, or PBMCs supplied cDNA or gDNA.

Study processing details: Using reference gene primer amplification, nucleated cell counts were estimated. Sequencing was performed with immunoSEQ multiplex PCR; in TCRdb, only in-frame clones are kept and a portion is missing. The DNA was the basis for D and trimming; V, J and clone size are from that table. The top ten hold 5.5% to 8% of the sample, which has about 180,000 clones, just over 85% seen once. The germline CDR1 and CDR2 sequences are SNHLY and FYNNEI. The CDR3 is made up of 14 amino acids. After removal of 8 bases from V and 5 bases from J, the junction contained 9 bases not matched to a gene.

This sequence originates from a man between 50 and 59 years old with active or convalescent COVID-19. The specimen sequenced was peripheral blood. The V call is TRBV2, the J call TRBJ1-2; TRBD1 agrees at 9 bases. CDR3 region: CASGGQGVRYGYTF. The CDR3, as DNA: TGTGCCAGCGGGGGACAGGGCGTACGATATGGCTACACCTTC.